A single sample is the source of the 13 T cell receptor beta chains below, sequenced in a study of T cells in Graves' hyperthyroidism and ophthalmopathy. RNA transcripts served as the template for amplifying TCR beta CDR3 regions. When the TCR CDR3 underwent first-round RT-PCR, the HTBI primer set was used. TCRdb re-analysed the multiplex PCR reads in MiXCR, keeping a single row per CDR3 protein. The sample contains about 520,000 distinct CDR3 sequences, roughly 24% of which appear only once. The sequenced material came from blood. These TCRs come from a woman between 25 and 40 years old with Graves' ophthalmopathy.

This clonotype was found many times. The V call is TRBV20-1, the J call TRBJ2-7; no definite D call. V was pared by 1 base and J by 0 bases, with 10 bases between. CDR1 and CDR2 from the germline V gene are DFQATT and SNEGSKA (reference sequence). This CDR3 is 14 amino acids long. The CDR3: CSARAFGSSYEQYF. The CDR3 nucleotides are TGCAGTGCTAGAGCCTTCGGCAGCTCCTACGAGCAGTACTTC.

This clonotype appeared a few times. The rearrangement uses TRBV13 and TRBJ1-6; possibly TRBD1 for D (5 bases). V gave up 5 bases and J gave up 5 bases, with 13 bases separating them. Germline CDR1 is PRHDT and CDR2 is FYEKMQ (reference sequence). The CDR3 extends over 15 amino acids. The CDR3 bases are TGTGCCAGCAGCGCCGGGGGGGTGGATAATTCACCCCTCCACTTT. Encoded protein: CASSAGGVDNSPLHF.

This clonotype was observed a few times. The V gene is TRBV7-9, the J gene TRBJ2-7; D gene unclear. Trimming took off 1 base at V and 6 bases at J, with 7 bases between the two ends. The germline CDR1 and CDR2 sequences are SEHNR and FQNEAQ (reference sequence). CDR3 size: 12 residues. The CDR3 region is CASSLGNLEQYF. In DNA form, the CDR3 reads TGTGCCAGCAGCTTAGGCAACCTCGAGCAGTACTTC.

This clonotype was detected ten times or more. The V call is TRBV12-3 or TRBV12-4, the J call TRBJ1-5; D gene uncertain. V dropped 5 bases and J dropped 2 bases, with 13 bases sitting between them. This CDR3 comprises 15 residues. CDR3 bases: TGTGCCAGCAGTGAGGCTCTCGGGCGCAATCAGCCCCAGCATTTT. This sequence encodes CASSEALGRNQPQHF.

This chain joins TRBV28 and TRBJ2-4, with 11 bases lining up with TRBD2. CDR1 is MDHEN and CDR2 is SYDVKM in the germline V gene. With V trimmed by 6 bases and J by 3 bases, 4 bases remained unmatched. The CDR3 length is 15 residues. The CDR3 here is CASSPGTSGKNIQYF. CDR3 sequence (DNA): TGTGCCAGCAGCCCCGGGACTAGCGGCAAAAACATTCAGTACTTC.

Many counts were recorded for this clonotype. The chain employs TRBV28 and TRBJ1-5; no reliable D call. Per germline, CDR1 MDHEN and CDR2 SYDVKM. Trimming cost V 7 bases and J 15 bases, with 22 bases left between them. CDR3 length: 13 residues. CDR3 nucleotide sequence: TGTGCCAGCACCACGCAATTGGACGCGGTCCGGCATTTT. Protein: CASTTQLDAVRHF.

The gene calls are TRBV10-3 and TRBJ2-5, with 10 bases that match TRBD1. V lost 2 bases to trimming and J lost 3 bases; unmatched junction nucleotides: 6. From germline, CDR1 is ENHRY and CDR2 SYGVKD. The CDR3 sequence is 16 residues long. CDR3 loop: CAISEPTTGGEETQYF. As DNA, the CDR3 is TGTGCCATCAGTGAGCCTACGACAGGGGGCGAAGAGACCCAGTACTTC.

This clonotype was counted at least ten times. In DNA form, the CDR3 reads TGCGCCAGCAGCCAAGATCTCACTGATAGCAATCAGCCCCAGCATTTT. It encodes CASSQDLTDSNQPQHF. This chain links TRBV4-1 with TRBJ1-5; the D is unclear. V lost 0 bases, J lost 0 bases, and 9 bases lay in between. This CDR3 contains 16 residues. Germline V gene data show CDR1 as MGHRA and CDR2 as YSYEKL.

In this sample, this clonotype turned up many times. The chain combines TRBV6-4 with TRBJ1-5; tentative D call: TRBD1 (5 bases). The germline V and J ends were trimmed by 5 bases and 1 base, with 27 bases remaining between them. Germline V gene sequence: CDR1 MRHNA, CDR2 SNTAGT. This CDR3 has 20 residues. The CDR3 protein is CASSPRQTGLGLLSNQPQHF. The CDR3 DNA sequence: TGTGCCAGCAGTCCTCGACAGACGGGGTTGGGGTTATTGAGCAATCAGCCCCAGCATTTT.

The chain has TRBV10-1 and TRBJ2-7, with D tentatively TRBD2 (5 bases). The CDR3 contains 14 residues. Germline lookup yields CDR1 WNHNN and CDR2 SYGVQD (reference sequence). Trimming left V 6 bases short and J 9 bases short, with 21 bases between. The chain's CDR3 is CASRSRRLYEGQYF. In nucleotides, the CDR3 is TGCGCCAGCAGGTCGCGGCGGCTTTACGAGGGGCAGTACTTC.

This clonotype was detected a few times. The chain combines TRBV4-1 with TRBJ1-1; TRBD1 might be the D (6 bases). The CDR3 totals 15 residues. Trimming stripped 4 bases from V and 1 base from J, with 13 bases between. The V gene's germline CDR1 is MGHRA and CDR2 YSYEKL. Written as DNA, the CDR3 is TGCGCCAGCAGCCGAACAGGGTTTAGGAACACTGAAGCTTTCTTT. As protein: CASSRTGFRNTEAFF.

This clonotype was picked up many times. The chain links TRBV6-1 to TRBJ1-2; perhaps TRBD1 as D (5 bases). Trimming took off 7 bases at V and 4 bases at J, with 7 bases between the two ends. This CDR3 region has 11 residues. CDR1 is MNHNS, CDR2 SASEGT, per germline. DNA for the CDR3: TGTGCCAGCACTCAGGGCTATGGCTACACCTTC. Encoded protein: CASTQGYGYTF.

The rearrangement uses TRBV6-2 or TRBV6-3 and TRBJ2-7; weak D call: TRBD2 (7 bases). Germline CDR1 reads MNHEY; CDR2 reads SVGEGT. The CDR3 totals 15 residues. Deletions cut 2 bases from V and 0 bases from J, with 11 bases between. The CDR3 spells CASSYGGGVSYEQYF. For the CDR3, the DNA is TGTGCCAGCAGTTACGGCGGGGGCGTCTCCTACGAGCAGTACTTC.